This T cell receptor beta chain was observed in a study of identical twins. From the 5' RACE reads, TCRdb called clonotypes with MiXCR, one entry per CDR3 protein. The top ten hold under 9.5% of the sample, which has approximately 230,000 distinct CDR3 sequences, over 12% seen once. This clonotype occurred a few times. V was shortened by 0 bases and J by 5 bases, with 15 bases between the two germline ends. The CDR3 covers 16 residues. Germline assignment: CDR1 MGHRA and CDR2 YSYEKL. The clonotype comes from a woman under 30 in good health. The specimen was memory (CD45RO+) T cells sorted from blood. This rearrangement joins TRBV4-1 to TRBJ2-3; no firm D call. Here the CDR3 DNA reads TGCGCCAGCAGCCAAGACCGGGCAGGAAAAGTAGATACGCAGTATTTT. Its translation: CASSQDRAGKVDTQYF.